This T cell receptor beta chain was sequenced for a study of blood T cell repertoires in COVID-19. For recovered donors of Cohort 3, there were two negative PCRs, clearance, or symptom resolution. Clones were sequenced by immunoSEQ multiplex PCR, and TCRdb holds only the in-frame ones, with some missing. The sample has 200,000 to 250,000 clones, under 90% seen once. Trimming shortened V by 0 bases and J by 9 bases, and 15 bases separated the two germline ends. The CDR3 sequence is 16 residues long. Germline V gene data show CDR1 as SEHNR and CDR2 as FQNEAQ (reference sequence). Sequencing used PBMCs or T cells enriched from blood (not recorded which). The rearrangement links TRBV7-9 to TRBJ1-6; D remains ambiguous. This receptor was identified in a man aged 55 to 70 who had recovered from COVID-19. This chain's CDR3 is CASSLAWRLYRSPLHF. DNA for the CDR3: TGTGCCAGCAGCTTAGCTTGGAGGTTGTATCGTTCACCCCTCCACTTT.